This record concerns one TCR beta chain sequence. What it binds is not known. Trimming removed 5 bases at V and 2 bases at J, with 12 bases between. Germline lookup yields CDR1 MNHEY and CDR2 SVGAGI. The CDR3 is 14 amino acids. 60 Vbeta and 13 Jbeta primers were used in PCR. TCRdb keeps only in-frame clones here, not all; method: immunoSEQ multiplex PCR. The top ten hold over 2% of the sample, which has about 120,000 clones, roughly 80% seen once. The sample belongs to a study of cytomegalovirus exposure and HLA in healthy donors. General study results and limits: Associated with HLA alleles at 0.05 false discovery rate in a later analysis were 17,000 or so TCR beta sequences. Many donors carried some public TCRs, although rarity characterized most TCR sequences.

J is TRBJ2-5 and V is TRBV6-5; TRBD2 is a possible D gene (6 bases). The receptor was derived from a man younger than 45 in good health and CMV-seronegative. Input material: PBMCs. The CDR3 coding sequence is TGTGCCAGCAGTCCCAGACTAGTTCAAGAGACCCAGTACTTC. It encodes CASSPRLVQETQYF.